This record looks at one T cell receptor (beta chain) sequence and its context. The antigen remains unidentified. The data originate from a study of response to subunit inactivated influenza vaccine. Trimming took 5 bases from V and 8 from J, leaving 15 bases between them. Per the germline V gene, CDR1 is MDHEN and CDR2 is SYDVKM. The CDR3 contains 13 residues. TCRdb re-derived calls from the RT-PCR reads in MiXCR, one entry per CDR3 protein. The data hold some 500,000 distinct CDR3 sequences, with approximately 15% observed a single time. Study conclusions and caveats: Authors proposed each seasonal influenza vaccination draws in few new T cells.

The sequencing used CD4+ T cells sorted from PBMCs, collected roughly 24 months after vaccination. The clonotype originates from a man between 50 and 75 years old who received an inactivated influenza vaccine. The chain carries TRBV28 and TRBJ1-2, with D possibly TRBD1 on 5 matching bases. CDR3 sequence reads: CASSTGLLKGYTF. The CDR3 nucleotides read TGTGCCAGCAGTACGGGACTTCTGAAGGGCTACACCTTC.